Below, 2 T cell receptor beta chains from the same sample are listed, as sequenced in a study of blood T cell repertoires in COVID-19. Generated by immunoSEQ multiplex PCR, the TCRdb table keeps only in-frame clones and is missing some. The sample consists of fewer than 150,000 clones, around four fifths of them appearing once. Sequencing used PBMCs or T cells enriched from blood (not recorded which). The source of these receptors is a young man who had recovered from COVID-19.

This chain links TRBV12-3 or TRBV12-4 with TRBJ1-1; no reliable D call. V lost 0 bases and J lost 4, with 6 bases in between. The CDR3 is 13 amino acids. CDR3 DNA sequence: TGTGCCAGCAGTTTAGCGCGGGGCACTGAAGCTTTCTTT. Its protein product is CASSLARGTEAFF.

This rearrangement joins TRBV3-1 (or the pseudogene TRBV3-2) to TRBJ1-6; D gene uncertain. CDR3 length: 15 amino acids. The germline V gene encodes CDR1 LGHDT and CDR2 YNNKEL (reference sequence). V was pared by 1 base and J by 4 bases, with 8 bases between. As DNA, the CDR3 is TGTGCCAGCAGCCAAGGGCAGGTTTATAATTCACCCCTCCACTTT. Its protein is CASSQGQVYNSPLHF.